This TCR beta chain was documented in a study of T cells in tuberculosis. Study-wide context: T cells were selected with CD1B tetramers loaded with glucose monomycolate.

Cells were sorted from thawed PBMC rested overnight and stained with GMM-loaded CD1B tetramer, viability dye and anti-CD3. C32 glucose monomycolate from Rhodococcus equi was loaded onto the CD1B tetramers. PBMC for tetramer sorting were first depleted of CD14-expressing monocytes. TCR-alpha and TCR-beta chains were sequenced unpaired. Only in-frame clones appear in the TCRdb table, and some are missing; sequencing was by immunoSEQ multiplex PCR. The data contain about 88,000 clones, under 95% of them singletons. The germline CDR1 and CDR2 sequences are SGHAT and FQNNGV. Trimming took 2 bases from V and 7 from J; bases not matched to a gene: 2. The CDR3 totals 15 residues.

The sequencing sample was made of CD1b-GMM tetramer-negative cells sorted from PBMCs. The chain is built from TRBV11-2 and TRBJ2-5, with 15 bases aligning to TRBD2. The sequence was collected from an adult woman with latent tuberculosis. CDR3 sequence (DNA): TGTGCCAGCAGCTTATGGACTAGCGGGGGGGGGACCCAGTACTTC. Amino acid sequence: CASSLWTSGGGTQYF.